Listed below are T cell receptor beta chains from one sample, sequenced in a study of T cells after posttransplantation cyclophosphamide. Profiling relied on immunoSEQ multiplex PCR, and the TCRdb table lists in-frame clones only, not all of them. The record shows about 5,400 clones for this sample, with no singletons present. The sequences come from PBMCs, collected roughly 400 days after allogeneic stem cell transplant with posttransplant cyclophosphamide. The receptors come from a male patient over 55 who received an allogeneic stem cell transplant from a related donor, was CMV-positive, and had acute GVHD only. Some T cells may be graft donor cells. CDR3s include the opening cysteine and the closing phenylalanine or tryptophan. D genes are given only for firm matches. Clone size is stated in some rows and not others, as once, few, many or a class when expanded.

size: many
V: TRBV28
D: TRBD1
J: TRBJ1-2
DNA: TGTGCCAGCAGTCCAACTACCGGGACAGGGGGCGGTAGTGGCTACACCTTC
CDR3: CASSPTTGTGGGSGYTF

size: many
V: TRBV10-3
D: TRBD2
J: TRBJ2-1
DNA: TGTGCCATCAGTGAGTCGCTAGCGGGAAGGCTCACTAATGAGCAGTTCTTC
CDR3: CAISESLAGRLTNEQFF

size: many
V: TRBV28
D: .
J: TRBJ1-1
DNA: TGTGCACTAAAGGGGGTGAACACTGAAGCTTTCTTT
CDR3: CALKGVNTEAFF

size: many
V: TRBV25-1
D: .
J: TRBJ2-1
DNA: TGTGCCAGCAAACCCGACGGGAGCAATGAGCAGTTCTTC
CDR3: CASKPDGSNEQFF

size: medium-sized
V: TRBV11-2
D: .
J: TRBJ1-1
DNA: TGTGCCAGCAGCTTATCCCAGGGTCTGAACACTGAAGCTTTCTTT
CDR3: CASSLSQGLNTEAFF

size: many
V: TRBV10-3
D: TRBD1
J: TRBJ2-7
DNA: TGTGCCATCAGGATACAGGGACAGGGGGGCTCCTACGAGCAGTACTTC
CDR3: CAIRIQGQGGSYEQYF

size: many
V: TRBV20-1
D: .
J: TRBJ2-5
DNA: TGCAGTGCGGCCAGGGGAGAGACCCAGTACTTC
CDR3: CSAARGETQYF

size: many
V: TRBV27
D: TRBD1
J: TRBJ1-3
DNA: TGTGCCAGCAGTTACTCCGGGACAGGGGTTGCTGGAAACACCATATATTTT
CDR3: CASSYSGTGVAGNTIYF

size: many
V: TRBV7-9
D: .
J: TRBJ2-1
DNA: TGTGCCAGCAGCCACAGACTGGACAGCTACAATGAGCAGTTCTTC
CDR3: CASSHRLDSYNEQFF

size: many
V: TRBV10-3
D: TRBD1
J: TRBJ2-7
DNA: TGTGCCTCGTCCGGGACAGGGGGCTCCTACGAGCAGTACTTC
CDR3: CASSGTGGSYEQYF

size: medium-sized
V: TRBV7-6
D: TRBD1
J: TRBJ1-1
DNA: TGTGCCAGCTCCAGGAACAGGGGTGGCACTGAAGCTTTCTTT
CDR3: CASSRNRGGTEAFF

size: many
V: TRBV28
D: .
J: TRBJ2-5
DNA: TGTGCCAGCAGCCTTAGCGGACAAGAGACCCAGTACTTC
CDR3: CASSLSGQETQYF

size: many
V: TRBV19
D: TRBD1
J: TRBJ2-5
DNA: TGTGCCAGTAGCATTACAGGGGGCCGGTCAGAGACCCAGTACTTC
CDR3: CASSITGGRSETQYF

size: many
V: TRBV30
D: TRBD1
J: TRBJ2-5
DNA: TGTGCCTGGAGTCCCGGACAGGGGTCAGGGACCCAGTACTTC
CDR3: CAWSPGQGSGTQYF

size: many
V: TRBV10-3
D: .
J: TRBJ1-5
DNA: TGTGCCATCAGAGATGCGGGGGAGCCCCAGCATTTT
CDR3: CAIRDAGEPQHF

size: many
V: TRBV5-1
D: .
J: TRBJ2-2
DNA: TGCGCCAGCAGGACTGGGAACACCGGGGAGCTGTTTTTT
CDR3: CASRTGNTGELFF

size: few
V: TRBV18
D: TRBD2
J: TRBJ2-1
DNA: TGTGCCAGCTCACCGATTTCATCCGGGGGGAAAATCAATGAGCAGTTCTTC
CDR3: CASSPISSGGKINEQFF

size: many
V: TRBV5-1
D: .
J: TRBJ1-1
DNA: TGCGCCAGCAGCCCCTTAGGACAGTTTTCGAACACTGAAGCTTTCTTT
CDR3: CASSPLGQFSNTEAFF

size: many
V: TRBV7-3
D: TRBD2
J: TRBJ2-1
DNA: TGTGCCAGCAGCTTAAATTCGGGGGGGCGTGAGCAGTTCTTC
CDR3: CASSLNSGGREQFF

size: many
V: TRBV19
D: .
J: TRBJ2-1
DNA: TGTGCCAGTAGTAGGCAGGCGGGTGGTAGCACGAATGAGCAGTTCTTC
CDR3: CASSRQAGGSTNEQFF

size: .
V: TRBV18
D: TRBD1
J: TRBJ2-1
DNA: TGTGCCAGCTCACCACCGGCAGGGGGCGTGCTCAATGAGCAGTTCTTC
CDR3: CASSPPAGGVLNEQFF

size: many
V: TRBV5-4
D: .
J: TRBJ2-6
DNA: TGTGCCAGCAGCTTCTTACGCGGTGGGGCCAACGTCCTGACTTTC
CDR3: CASSFLRGGANVLTF

size: many
V: TRBV18
D: TRBD1
J: TRBJ2-3
DNA: TGTGCCAGCTCCGGATCAGGGGGCCAAGATACGCAGTATTTT
CDR3: CASSGSGGQDTQYF

size: many
V: TRBV15
D: .
J: TRBJ2-1
DNA: TGTGCCACCAGCAGAGCTCGGGACAAGACCTCCTACAATGAGCAGTTCTTC
CDR3: CATSRARDKTSYNEQFF

size: many
V: TRBV9
D: .
J: TRBJ1-4
DNA: TGTGCCAGCAGCGTGGACAGCCTTAATGAAAAACTGTTTTTT
CDR3: CASSVDSLNEKLFF

size: many
V: TRBV10-3
D: .
J: TRBJ2-7
DNA: TGTGCCATCAGTGAGGTAGCCTACGAGCAGTACTTC
CDR3: CAISEVAYEQYF

size: many
V: TRBV13
D: TRBD2
J: TRBJ2-1
DNA: TGTGCCAGCAGCCCTCTTCAGCGGGGGGGCAATGAGCAGTTCTTC
CDR3: CASSPLQRGGNEQFF

size: many
V: TRBV18
D: .
J: TRBJ2-4
DNA: TGTGCCAGCTCACCAAAGAGTATGGCCAAAAACATTCAGTACTTC
CDR3: CASSPKSMAKNIQYF

size: many
V: TRBV25-1
D: .
J: TRBJ2-3
DNA: TGTGCCAGCAGTGAATATAGGGGGGAGGGCCGGGGAGATACGCAGTATTTT
CDR3: CASSEYRGEGRGDTQYF

size: many
V: TRBV11-1
D: .
J: TRBJ2-5
DNA: TGTGCCAGCAGCTTAGGGACAGTTAAAGAGACCCAGTACTTC
CDR3: CASSLGTVKETQYF

size: many
V: TRBV7-7
D: .
J: TRBJ2-5
DNA: TGTGCCAGCAGCTTAGGGGCAGCTGAACAAGAGACCCAGTACTTC
CDR3: CASSLGAAEQETQYF

size: many
V: TRBV2
D: TRBD2
J: TRBJ2-1
DNA: TGTGCCAGCAGTGAACTGGGCGGGGGGCTGTACAATGAGCAGTTCTTC
CDR3: CASSELGGGLYNEQFF

size: medium-sized
V: TRBV29-1
D: .
J: TRBJ2-7
DNA: TGCAGCGTAACAGGGTCCGCCTACGAGCAGTACTTC
CDR3: CSVTGSAYEQYF